This passage covers 14 T cell receptor beta chains from one sample sequenced in a study of T cell responses to AZD1222 COVID-19 vaccine. Clones were read by immunoSEQ multiplex PCR, and TCRdb kept only the in-frame ones, dropping some. The sample records 100,000 to 150,000 clones, about 90% being singletons. This specimen consisted of peripheral blood, obtained on day 0 of MenACWY control vaccination. These TCRs come from an adult in good health.

This chain uses TRBV4-3 with TRBJ2-1; 8 bases line up with TRBD1. The CDR3 has 16 residues. V gave up 1 base and J gave up 4 bases; unmatched junction bases: 6. The V gene's germline CDR1 is LGHNA and CDR2 YSLEER. CDR3 protein: CASSQVRTGRYNEQFF. The DNA for the CDR3 is TGCGCCAGCAGCCAAGTTCGGACAGGGAGGTACAATGAGCAGTTCTTC.

The chain joins TRBV5-5 to TRBJ2-2; 7 bases map to TRBD1. CDR1 is SGHKS, CDR2 YYEKEE, per germline (reference sequence). The junction had 5 bases not matched to a gene; V was cut back by 0 bases and J by 0 bases. The CDR3 has 17 residues. The CDR3 protein is CASSLVPDRTNTGELFF. The CDR3 DNA follows: TGTGCCAGCAGCTTGGTCCCGGACAGGACGAACACCGGGGAGCTGTTTTTT.

The rearrangement joins TRBV28 to TRBJ2-3; D may be TRBD2 (6 bases). Germline V gene data show CDR1 as MDHEN and CDR2 as SYDVKM. The CDR3 has 12 residues. With 2 bases removed from V and 9 bases from J, the gap between germline ends came to 9 bases. The CDR3 DNA reads TGTGCCAGCAGTTTACGACTAGGAACGCAGTATTTT. Translated, it gives CASSLRLGTQYF. The complete variable domain, with remaining parts taken from reference TRBV28 and TRBJ2-3, reads DVKVTQSSRYLVKRTGEKVFLECVQDMDHENMFWYRQDPGLGLRLIYFSYDVKMKEKGDIPEGYSVSREKKERFSLILESASTNQTSMYLCASSLRLGTQYFGPGTRLTVL.

This clone was observed once. The V call is TRBV2, the J call TRBJ1-5; D is ambiguous. The CDR3 spans 13 residues. The germline gives CDR1 SNHLY, CDR2 FYNNEI. The V and J ends lost 8 bases and 4 bases respectively, with 12 bases between them. The CDR3 bases are TGTGCCAGCCACATCCTCGAGAATCAGCCCCAGCATTTT. It yields the protein CASHILENQPQHF.

The V gene is TRBV28, the J gene TRBJ2-5, with no clear D. The CDR3 is made up of 15 amino acids. Germline V gene lookup returns CDR1 MDHEN and CDR2 SYDVKM. The V gene lost 5 bases and the J gene lost 5 bases, with 18 bases spanning the gap. The CDR3 DNA reads as TGTGCCAGCAGTACGACCCGGTGGGCCCCTGAGACCCAGTACTTC. It translates to CASSTTRWAPETQYF.

This rearrangement joins TRBV6-2 or TRBV6-3 to TRBJ2-1, with D perhaps matching TRBD1 (5 bases). Looked up from germline, CDR1 is MNHEY and CDR2 is SVGEGT. There are 14 residues in the CDR3. Trimming took off 0 bases at V and 4 bases at J, with 7 bases between the two ends. The CDR3 loop is CASSYSGPYNEQFF. CDR3 bases: TGTGCCAGCAGTTACTCGGGGCCTTACAATGAGCAGTTCTTC.

The CDR3 here is CASRFGTEETQYF. As DNA, the CDR3 is TGCGCCAGCAGATTCGGGACGGAAGAGACCCAGTACTTC. The V gene is TRBV5-1, the J gene TRBJ2-5; D assignment may be TRBD1 or TRBD2 (5 bases each). The germline gives CDR1 SGHRS, CDR2 YFSETQ. The CDR3 has 13 amino acids. Trimming left V 5 bases short and J 3 bases short, with 11 bases between.

About this clone: The identical CDR3 is also encoded by other nucleotide sequences in the sample. This chain joins TRBV5-1 and TRBJ2-3; D remains unclear. The CDR3 consists of 13 residues. Germline V gene lookup returns CDR1 SGHRS and CDR2 YFSETQ. Deletions cut 0 bases from V and 1 base from J, with 3 bases between. As DNA, the CDR3 is TGCGCCAGCAGCTTGGGTGGCACAGATACGCAGTATTTT. This gives the protein CASSLGGTDTQYF.

The chain carries TRBV7-8 and TRBJ2-5, with D perhaps assigned TRBD1 or TRBD2 (6 bases each). The CDR3 length is 15 residues. Germline values: CDR1 SGHVS, CDR2 FQNEAQ. Trimming took 1 base from V and 3 from J, leaving 12 bases between them. CDR3: CASSLVGGREETQYF. In nucleotides, the CDR3 is TGTGCCAGCAGCTTAGTTGGGGGGCGGGAAGAGACCCAGTACTTC.

This clone has a handful of counts. The J gene is TRBJ1-4, the V gene TRBV7-9; maybe TRBD1 (6 bases). CDR3 length: 14 residues. CDR1 is SEHNR, CDR2 FQNEAQ, per germline (reference sequence). The ends were cut back, 4 bases at V and 5 bases at J, with 11 bases in the middle. The CDR3 region has the DNA TGTGCCAGCAGCTCGGGACACGGGAATGAAAAACTGTTTTTT. It is translated as CASSSGHGNEKLFF. Combining the CDR3 with reference TRBV7-9 and TRBJ1-4 gives the whole variable domain DTGVSQNPRHKITKRGQNVTFRCDPISEHNRLYWYRQTLGQGPEFLTYFQNEAQLEKSRLLSDRFSAERPKGSFSTLEIQRTEQGDSAMYLCASSSGHGNEKLFFGSGTQLSVL.

The J gene is TRBJ1-6, the V gene TRBV6-5; a possible D gene is TRBD1 (6 bases). Germline values: CDR1 MNHEY, CDR2 SVGAGI. This CDR3 spans 15 amino acids. Trimming removed 2 bases from V and 8 bases from J, with 13 bases in between. The CDR3 nucleotides read TGTGCCAGCAGTTACGGACAGAACCTTCATTCACCCCTCCACTTT. This encodes CASSYGQNLHSPLHF.

The chain links TRBV4-2 to TRBJ1-1, with no clear D. Germline-derived CDR1 and CDR2 are LGHNA and YNFKEQ. The CDR3 spans 15 residues. Trimming removed 0 bases from V and 4 bases from J, with 12 bases in between. The CDR3 sequence is CASSQEMGSGTEAFF. The CDR3 coding sequence is TGTGCCAGCAGCCAAGAGATGGGGTCGGGCACTGAAGCTTTCTTT.

CDR3 sequence reads: CATSDGWGYTF. CDR3 sequence (DNA): TGTGCCACCAGTGACGGCTGGGGCTACACCTTC. The genes are TRBV24-1 and TRBJ1-2; unclear D gene. Trimming cost V 4 bases and J 8 bases, with 7 bases left between them. This CDR3 contains 11 residues. The V gene's germline CDR1 is KGHDR and CDR2 SFDVKD.

The rearrangement uses TRBV6-5 and TRBJ2-7; TRBD1 is a possible D gene (5 bases). V lost 0 bases and J 1 base, leaving 13 bases between the germline ends. The V gene's germline CDR1 is MNHEY and CDR2 SVGAGI. This CDR3 spans 16 amino acids. CDR3 DNA sequence: TGTGCCAGCAGTTACTCGAGGCACAGGCCATCCTACGAGCAGTACTTC. Its translation: CASSYSRHRPSYEQYF.